This T cell receptor beta chain was recovered during a study of vaccination effects on CD4 cells after COVID-19. The method was immunoSEQ multiplex PCR; TCRdb's version includes in-frame clones alone and lacks a portion of them. The sample lists 55,000 to 75,000 clones; about 72% were seen once. As to this clone: Its antigen is unknown.

Pools of viral peptides were used by the ViraFEST assay to expand antigen-specific CD4+ T cells ahead of sequencing. Following culture for around 10 days, CD4+ T cells were isolated. Prior SARS-CoV-2 infection was absent in the vaccine recipients, as shown by negative nucleocapsid antibodies. It was on days 3 and 7 that half the medium was replaced with IL-2 medium. This CDR3 has 16 residues. The germline CDR1 and CDR2 sequences are SGHRS and YFSETQ. J lost 6 bases, V lost 6 bases, and 12 bases had no gene match. Study-wide results and limits: Within healthy vaccinees, only 1 of 255 vaccine-induced clones displayed cross-reactivity with common cold coronaviruses.

This chain joins TRBV5-1 and TRBJ2-1; 10 bases map to TRBD1. This sample comprised CD4+ T cells from PBMCs cultured with HCoV-NL63 spike peptides, obtained before COVID-19 vaccination. The clonotype comes from a human donor who received a COVID-19 vaccine. In nucleotides, the CDR3 is TGCGCCAGCAACGATTCCCCCGGACAGGGGGGCAATGAGCAGTTCTTC. This gives the protein CASNDSPGQGGNEQFF. The whole variable domain, remainder taken from reference TRBV5-1 and TRBJ2-1, is KAGVTQTPRYLIKTRGQQVTLSCSPISGHRSVSWYQQTPGQGLQFLFEYFSETQRNKGNFPGRFSGRQFSNSRSEMNVSTLELGDSALYLCASNDSPGQGGNEQFFGPGTRLTVL.